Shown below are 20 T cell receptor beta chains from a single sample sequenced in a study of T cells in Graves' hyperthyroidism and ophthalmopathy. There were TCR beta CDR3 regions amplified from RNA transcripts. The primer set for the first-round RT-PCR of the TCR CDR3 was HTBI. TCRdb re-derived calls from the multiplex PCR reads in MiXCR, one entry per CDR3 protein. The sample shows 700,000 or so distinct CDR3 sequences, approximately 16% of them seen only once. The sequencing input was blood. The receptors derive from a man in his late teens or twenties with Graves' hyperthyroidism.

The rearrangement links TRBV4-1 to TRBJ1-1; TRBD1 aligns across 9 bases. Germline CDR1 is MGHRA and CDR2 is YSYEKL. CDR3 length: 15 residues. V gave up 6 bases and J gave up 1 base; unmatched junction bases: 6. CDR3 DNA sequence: TGCGCCAGCAGGCGGACAGGGGTACGGAACACTGAAGCTTTCTTT. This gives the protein CASRRTGVRNTEAFF.

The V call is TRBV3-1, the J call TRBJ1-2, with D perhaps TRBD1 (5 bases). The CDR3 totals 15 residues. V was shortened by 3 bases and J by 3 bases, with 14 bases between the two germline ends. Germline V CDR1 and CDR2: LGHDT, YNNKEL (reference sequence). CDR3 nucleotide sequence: TGTGCCAGCAGCCAGCACGGGGGGTTATACTATGGCTACACCTTC. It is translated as CASSQHGGLYYGYTF.

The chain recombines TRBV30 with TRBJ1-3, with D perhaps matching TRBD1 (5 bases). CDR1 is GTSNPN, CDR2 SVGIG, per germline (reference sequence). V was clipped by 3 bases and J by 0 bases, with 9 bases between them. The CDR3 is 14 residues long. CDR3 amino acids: CAWSAGISGNTIYF. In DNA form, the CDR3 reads TGTGCCTGGAGCGCAGGGATCTCTGGAAACACCATATATTTT. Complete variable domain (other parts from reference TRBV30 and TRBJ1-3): SQTIHQWPATLVQPVGSPLSLECTVEGTSNPNLYWYRQAAGRGLQLLFYSVGIGQISSEVPQNLSASRPQDRQFILSSKKLLLSDSGFYLCAWSAGISGNTIYFGEGSWLTVV.

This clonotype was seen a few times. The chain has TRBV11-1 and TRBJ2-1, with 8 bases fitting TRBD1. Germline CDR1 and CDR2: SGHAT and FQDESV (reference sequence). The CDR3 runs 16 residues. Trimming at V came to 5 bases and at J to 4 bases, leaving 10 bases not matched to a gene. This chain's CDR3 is CASSVGQGALYNEQFF. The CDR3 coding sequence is TGTGCCAGCAGCGTCGGACAGGGAGCACTTTACAATGAGCAGTTCTTC.

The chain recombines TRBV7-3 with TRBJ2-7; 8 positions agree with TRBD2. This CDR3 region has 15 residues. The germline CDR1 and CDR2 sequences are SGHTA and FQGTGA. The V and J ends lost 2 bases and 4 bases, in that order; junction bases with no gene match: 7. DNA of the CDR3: TGTGCCAGCAGCTTATCCGGCGGGGGGCCGTACGAGCAGTACTTC. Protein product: CASSLSGGGPYEQYF.

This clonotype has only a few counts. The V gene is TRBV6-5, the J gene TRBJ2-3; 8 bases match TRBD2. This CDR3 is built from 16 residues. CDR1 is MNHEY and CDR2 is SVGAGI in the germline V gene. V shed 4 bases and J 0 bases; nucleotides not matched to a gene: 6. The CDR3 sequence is CASSSNRLASTDTQYF. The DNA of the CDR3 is TGTGCCAGCAGTTCGAATCGACTAGCGAGCACAGATACGCAGTATTTT.

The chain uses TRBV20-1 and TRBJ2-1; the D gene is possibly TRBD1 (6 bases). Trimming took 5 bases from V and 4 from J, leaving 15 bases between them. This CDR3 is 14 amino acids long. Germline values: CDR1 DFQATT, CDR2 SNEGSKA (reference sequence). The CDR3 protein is CSASRQGYYNEQFF. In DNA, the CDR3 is TGCAGTGCTTCCCGCCAGGGGTATTACAATGAGCAGTTCTTC.

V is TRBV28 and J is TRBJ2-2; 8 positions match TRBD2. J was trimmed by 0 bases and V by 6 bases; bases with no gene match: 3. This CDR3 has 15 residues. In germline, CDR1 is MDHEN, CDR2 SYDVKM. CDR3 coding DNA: TGTGCCAGCAGGACACTAGCGGCGAACACCGGGGAGCTGTTTTTT. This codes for CASRTLAANTGELFF.

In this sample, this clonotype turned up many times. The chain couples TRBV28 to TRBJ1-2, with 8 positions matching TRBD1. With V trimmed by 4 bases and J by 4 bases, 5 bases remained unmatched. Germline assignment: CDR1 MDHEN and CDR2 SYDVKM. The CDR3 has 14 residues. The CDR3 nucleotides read TGTGCCAGCAGTTCCGGACAGGGTGGCTATGGCTACACCTTC. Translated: CASSSGQGGYGYTF.

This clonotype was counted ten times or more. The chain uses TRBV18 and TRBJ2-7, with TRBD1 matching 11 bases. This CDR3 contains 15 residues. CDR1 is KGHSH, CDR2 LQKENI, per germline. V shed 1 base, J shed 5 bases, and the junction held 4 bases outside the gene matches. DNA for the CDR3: TGTGCCAGCTCACCACAGGGACAGGGGGGGGACGAGCAGTACTTC. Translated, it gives CASSPQGQGGDEQYF.

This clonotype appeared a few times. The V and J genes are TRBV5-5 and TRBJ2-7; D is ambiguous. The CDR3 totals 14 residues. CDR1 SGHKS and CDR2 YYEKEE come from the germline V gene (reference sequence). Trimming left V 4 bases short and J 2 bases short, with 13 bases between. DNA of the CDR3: TGTGCCAGCAGCGTAGCTCGTGGGGCCTACGAGCAGTACTTC. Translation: CASSVARGAYEQYF.

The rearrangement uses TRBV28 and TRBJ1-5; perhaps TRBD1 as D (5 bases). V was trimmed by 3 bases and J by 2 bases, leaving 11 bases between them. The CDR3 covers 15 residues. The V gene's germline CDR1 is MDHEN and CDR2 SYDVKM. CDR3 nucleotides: TGTGCCAGCAGTTTCTGGCAGGGAGGCAATCAGCCCCAGCATTTT. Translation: CASSFWQGGNQPQHF.

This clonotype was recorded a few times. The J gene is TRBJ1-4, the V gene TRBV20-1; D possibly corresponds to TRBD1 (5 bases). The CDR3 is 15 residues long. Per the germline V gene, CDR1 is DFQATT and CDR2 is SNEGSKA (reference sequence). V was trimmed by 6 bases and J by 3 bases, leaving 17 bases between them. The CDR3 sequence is CSASGTGGANEKLFF. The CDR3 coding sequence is TGCAGTGCATCCGGGACCGGAGGAGCTAATGAAAAACTGTTTTTT.

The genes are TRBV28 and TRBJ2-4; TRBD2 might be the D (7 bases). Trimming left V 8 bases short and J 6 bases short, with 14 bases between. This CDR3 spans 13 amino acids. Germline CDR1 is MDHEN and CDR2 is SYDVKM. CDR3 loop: CASGRGGANIQYF. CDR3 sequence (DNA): TGTGCCAGCGGCCGAGGGGGGGCAAACATTCAGTACTTC. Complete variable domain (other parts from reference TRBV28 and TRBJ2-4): DVKVTQSSRYLVKRTGEKVFLECVQDMDHENMFWYRQDPGLGLRLIYFSYDVKMKEKGDIPEGYSVSREKKERFSLILESASTNQTSMYLCASGRGGANIQYFGAGTRLSVL.

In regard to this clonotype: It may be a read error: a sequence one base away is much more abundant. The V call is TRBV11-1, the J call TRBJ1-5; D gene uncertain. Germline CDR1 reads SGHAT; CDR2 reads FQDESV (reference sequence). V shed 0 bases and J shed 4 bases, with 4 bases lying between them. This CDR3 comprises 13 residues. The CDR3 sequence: CASSLANNQPQHF. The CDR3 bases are TGTGCCAGCAGCTTAGCGAATAATCAGCCCCAGCATTTT.

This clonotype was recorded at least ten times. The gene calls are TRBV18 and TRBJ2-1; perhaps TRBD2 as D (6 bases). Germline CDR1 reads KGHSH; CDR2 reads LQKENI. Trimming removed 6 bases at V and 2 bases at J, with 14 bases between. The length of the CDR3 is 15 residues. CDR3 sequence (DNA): TGTGCCAGCTCTCGGGACTCGGGAGCCTACAATGAGCAGTTCTTC. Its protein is CASSRDSGAYNEQFF. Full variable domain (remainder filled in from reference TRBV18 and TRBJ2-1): NAGVMQNPRHLVRRRGQEARLRCSPMKGHSHVYWYRQLPEEGLKFMVYLQKENIIDESGMPKERFSAEFPKEGPSILRIQQVVRGDSAAYFCASSRDSGAYNEQFFGPGTRLTVL.

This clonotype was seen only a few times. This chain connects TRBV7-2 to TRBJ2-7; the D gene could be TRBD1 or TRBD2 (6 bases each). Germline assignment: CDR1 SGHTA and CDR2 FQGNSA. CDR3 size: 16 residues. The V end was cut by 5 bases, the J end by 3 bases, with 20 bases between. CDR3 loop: CASSRPRDKIDYEQYF. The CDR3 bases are TGTGCCAGCAGCCGGCCGCGGGACAAGATTGACTACGAGCAGTACTTC.

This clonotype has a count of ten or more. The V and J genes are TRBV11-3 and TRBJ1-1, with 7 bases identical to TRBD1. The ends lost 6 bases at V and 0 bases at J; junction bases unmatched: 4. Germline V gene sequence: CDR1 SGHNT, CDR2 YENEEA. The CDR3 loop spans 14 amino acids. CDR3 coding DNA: TGTGCCAGCAGGGACAGGCATATGAACACTGAAGCTTTCTTT. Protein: CASRDRHMNTEAFF.

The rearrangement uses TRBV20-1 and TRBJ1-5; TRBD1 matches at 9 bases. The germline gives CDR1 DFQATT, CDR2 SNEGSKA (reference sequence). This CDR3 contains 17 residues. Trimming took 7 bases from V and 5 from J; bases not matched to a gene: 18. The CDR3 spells CSGRDRESGSLDQPQHF. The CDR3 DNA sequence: TGCAGTGGAAGGGACAGGGAGTCTGGGTCGTTGGATCAGCCCCAGCATTTT.

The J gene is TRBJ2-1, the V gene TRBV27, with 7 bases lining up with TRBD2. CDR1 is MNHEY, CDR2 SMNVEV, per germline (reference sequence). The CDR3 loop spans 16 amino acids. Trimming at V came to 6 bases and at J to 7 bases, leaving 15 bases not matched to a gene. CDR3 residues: CASSLVEGGPGNEQFF. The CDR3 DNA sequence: TGTGCCAGCAGCCTAGTGGAGGGAGGGCCTGGTAATGAGCAGTTCTTC.